Listed below are T cell receptor beta chains from one sample, sequenced in a study of blood T cell repertoires in COVID-19. Sequenced by immunoSEQ multiplex PCR; TCRdb stores in-frame clones only, minus some. This table has 95,000 to 150,000 clones, over 75% appearing once. Sequenced input: peripheral blood. The receptors were gathered from a man between 60 and 70 years old with active or convalescent COVID-19. The CDR3 runs from the conserved cysteine through the conserved F or W. A D gene is named only where the DNA matches it firmly. The size field is filled for only some rows; it gives once, few, many or a size class.

d_call j_call v_call clone_size cdr3_aa cdr3_nt
- TRBJ2-3 TRBV4-3 - CASSQDKGTDTQYF TGCGCCAGCAGCCAAGATAAGGGGACAGATACGCAGTATTTT
- TRBJ2-3 TRBV19 - CASRVSSGSGDTQYF TGTGCCAGTAGGGTCTCTAGTGGGAGTGGCGATACGCAGTATTTT
- TRBJ2-1 TRBV9 - CASSRDFNEQFF TGTGCCAGCAGCAGGGACTTCAATGAGCAGTTCTTC
TRBD1 TRBJ2-5 TRBV19 few CASKDRVKETQYF TGTGCCAGTAAGGACAGGGTTAAAGAGACCCAGTACTTC
TRBD1 TRBJ1-2 TRBV27 - CASSPGGYGYTF TGTGCCAGCAGTCCAGGGGGCTATGGCTACACCTTC
TRBD1 TRBJ2-5 TRBV10-3 - CAISEGKQGALKETQYF TGTGCCATCAGTGAGGGGAAACAGGGGGCCCTTAAGGAGACCCAGTACTTC
- TRBJ1-2 TRBV28 - CASSIQGTYGYTF TGTGCCAGCAGCATACAGGGTACCTATGGCTACACCTTC
- TRBJ2-3 TRBV4-2 - CASSQEQAQYF TGTGCCAGCAGCCAAGAACAGGCGCAGTATTTT
TRBD1 TRBJ2-1 TRBV7-2 once CASNRRDRNNEQFF TGTGCCAGCAACCGACGGGACAGAAACAATGAGCAGTTCTTC
TRBD1 TRBJ2-3 TRBV3-1/TRBV3-2 - CASSQMGTGRTDTQYF TGTGCCAGCAGCCAGATGGGGACAGGGAGGACAGATACGCAGTATTTT
TRBD1 TRBJ1-2 TRBV11-2 - CASSSQGTGLLIRGYGYTF TGTGCCAGCAGCTCCCAAGGGACAGGCCTACTCATACGAGGATATGGCTACACCTTC
- TRBJ2-2 TRBV6-6 - CASSFSGQNTGELFF TGTGCCAGCAGTTTTTCGGGACAGAACACCGGGGAGCTGTTTTTT
- TRBJ1-3 TRBV7-9 - CASSPEGGNTIYF TGTGCCAGCAGCCCTGAGGGTGGAAACACCATATATTTT
TRBD1 TRBJ1-1 TRBV29-1 - CSVRVAGQGNTEAFF TGCAGCGTCCGCGTTGCGGGACAGGGGAACACTGAAGCTTTCTTT
TRBD1 TRBJ2-1 TRBV5-4 - CASSLQGRDEQFF TGTGCCAGCAGCTTACAGGGGAGAGATGAGCAGTTCTTC
TRBD2 TRBJ2-1 TRBV15 - CATSRDPSGRFYNEQFF TGTGCCACCAGCAGAGACCCTAGCGGGAGGTTCTACAATGAGCAGTTCTTC
- TRBJ2-7 TRBV15 - CATSARTVSYEQYF TGTGCCACCAGCGCAAGGACAGTTTCCTACGAGCAGTACTTC
TRBD1 TRBJ1-1 TRBV6-5 - CASRRTGGTEAFF TGTGCCAGCAGGCGTACAGGGGGCACTGAAGCTTTCTTT
TRBD1 TRBJ1-5 TRBV3-1/TRBV3-2 - CASSGTGEYQPQHF TGTGCCAGCAGCGGGACAGGGGAGTATCAGCCCCAGCATTTT
TRBD1 TRBJ1-5 TRBV6-4 once CASSAGDSQGAYSNQPQHF TGTGCCAGCAGTGCTGGGGACAGCCAAGGGGCTTATAGCAATCAGCCCCAGCATTTT
TRBD1 TRBJ1-5 TRBV24-1 - CATSDERQGFGNQPQHF TGTGCCACCAGTGATGAACGACAGGGGTTTGGCAATCAGCCCCAGCATTTT
TRBD2 TRBJ2-7 TRBV28 many CASVAGGPSYEQYF TGTGCCAGCGTAGCGGGAGGGCCTAGCTACGAGCAGTACTTC